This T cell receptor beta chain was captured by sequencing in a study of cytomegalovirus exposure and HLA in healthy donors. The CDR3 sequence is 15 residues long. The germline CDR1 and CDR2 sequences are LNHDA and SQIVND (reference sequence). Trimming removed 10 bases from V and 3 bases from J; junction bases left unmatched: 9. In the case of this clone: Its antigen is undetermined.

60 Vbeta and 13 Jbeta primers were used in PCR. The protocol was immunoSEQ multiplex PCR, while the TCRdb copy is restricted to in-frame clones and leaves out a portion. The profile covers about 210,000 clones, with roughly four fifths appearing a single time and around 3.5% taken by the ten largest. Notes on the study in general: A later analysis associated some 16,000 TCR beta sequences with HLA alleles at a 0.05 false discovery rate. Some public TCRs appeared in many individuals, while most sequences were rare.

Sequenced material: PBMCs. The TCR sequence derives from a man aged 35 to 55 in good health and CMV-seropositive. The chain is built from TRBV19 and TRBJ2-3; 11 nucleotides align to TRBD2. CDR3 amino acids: CATGGLAGGTDTQYF. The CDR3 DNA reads TGTGCCACCGGGGGGCTAGCGGGAGGTACAGATACGCAGTATTTT.